This T cell receptor (beta chain) was identified during a study of memory CD4+ T cells and cytomegalovirus serostatus. Looking at the study overall: Healthy Belgian adult donors included under ten CMV-positive and 24 CMV-negative people. Study-level findings and limits: The CMV-associated TCR signature appears largely within the CD4+ memory repertoire. Of approximately 160 reported CMV TCRbeta sequences, some 70 were found in memory CD4+ repertoires.

Germline CDR1 SGHRS, CDR2 YFSETQ. The CDR3 has 14 residues. The germline V and J ends were trimmed by 4 bases and 5 bases, with 15 bases remaining between them. Sequenced by immunoSEQ multiplex PCR; TCRdb stores in-frame clones only, minus some. The sample has some 35,000 clones; about 80% are singletons. Single viable CD3+CD4+CD8-CD45RO+ cells were sorted as the memory CD4+ T cells. CMV serostatus came from serum IgG against pp150, pp28, p38, p52. Comments on this clone: Its target is unknown.

The gene calls are TRBV5-1 and TRBJ1-2, with a tentative D call TRBD1 (5 bases). The source is an adult in good health and CMV-seropositive. The sequenced sample consisted of memory CD4+ T cells from blood. CDR3 in amino acids: CASSLGHSDYGYTF. The CDR3 coding sequence is TGCGCCAGCAGCCTCGGACATAGCGATTATGGCTACACCTTC.